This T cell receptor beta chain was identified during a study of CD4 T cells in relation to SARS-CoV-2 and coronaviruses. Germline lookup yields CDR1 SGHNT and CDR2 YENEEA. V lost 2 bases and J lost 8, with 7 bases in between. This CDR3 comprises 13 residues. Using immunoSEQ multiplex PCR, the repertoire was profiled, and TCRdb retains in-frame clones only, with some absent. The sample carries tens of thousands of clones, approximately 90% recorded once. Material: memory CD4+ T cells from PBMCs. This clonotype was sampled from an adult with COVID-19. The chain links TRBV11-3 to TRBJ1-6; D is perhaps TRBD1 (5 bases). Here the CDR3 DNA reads TGTGCCAGCAGCTTATCGGGGGATTCACCCCTCCACTTT. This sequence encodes CASSLSGDSPLHF.